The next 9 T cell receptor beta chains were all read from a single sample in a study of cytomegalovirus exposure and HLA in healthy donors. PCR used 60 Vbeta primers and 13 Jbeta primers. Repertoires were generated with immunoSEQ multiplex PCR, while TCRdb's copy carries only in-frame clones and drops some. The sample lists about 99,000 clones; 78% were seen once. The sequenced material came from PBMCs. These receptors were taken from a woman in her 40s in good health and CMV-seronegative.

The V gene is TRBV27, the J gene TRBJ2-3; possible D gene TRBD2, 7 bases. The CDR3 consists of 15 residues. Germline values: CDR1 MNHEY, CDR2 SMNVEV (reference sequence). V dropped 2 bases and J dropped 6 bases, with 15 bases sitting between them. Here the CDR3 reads CASSLTTGRADTQYF. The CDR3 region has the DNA TGTGCCAGCAGTTTAACCACAGGGAGGGCGGATACGCAGTATTTT.

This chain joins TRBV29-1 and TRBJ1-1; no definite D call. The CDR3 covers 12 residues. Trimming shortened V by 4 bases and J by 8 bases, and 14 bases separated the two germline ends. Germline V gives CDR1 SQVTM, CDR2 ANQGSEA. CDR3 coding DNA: TGCAGCGTTGCCACATGGACGGGGGAAGCTTTCTTT. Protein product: CSVATWTGEAFF.

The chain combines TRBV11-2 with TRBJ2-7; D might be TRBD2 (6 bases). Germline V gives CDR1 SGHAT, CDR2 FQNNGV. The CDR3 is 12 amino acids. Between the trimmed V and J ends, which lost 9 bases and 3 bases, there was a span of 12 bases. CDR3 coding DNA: TGTGCCAGTGGGGGGACGGTCTACGAGCAGTACTTC. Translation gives CASGGTVYEQYF. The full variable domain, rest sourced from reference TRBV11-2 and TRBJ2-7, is EAGVAQSPRYKIIEKRQSVAFWCNPISGHATLYWYQQILGQGPKLLIQFQNNGVVDDSQLPKDRFSAERLKGVDSTLKIQPAKLEDSAVYLCASGGTVYEQYFGPGTRLTVT.

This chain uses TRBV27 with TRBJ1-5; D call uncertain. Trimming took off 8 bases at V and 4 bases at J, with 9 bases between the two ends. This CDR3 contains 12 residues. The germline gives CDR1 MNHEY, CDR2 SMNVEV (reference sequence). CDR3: CASREQNQPQHF. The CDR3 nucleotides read TGTGCCAGCCGGGAGCAAAATCAGCCCCAGCATTTT.

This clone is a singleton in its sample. CDR3 bases: TGTGCCAGCAGCTTGCTATTGACAGGCACGGGATCGGGCTACACCTTC. It translates to CASSLLLTGTGSGYTF. The chain is built from TRBV7-9 and TRBJ1-2; D may be TRBD1 (6 bases). Germline CDR1 SEHNR, CDR2 FQNEAQ (reference sequence). The CDR3 sequence is 16 residues long. V dropped 3 bases and J dropped 8 bases, with 22 bases sitting between them.

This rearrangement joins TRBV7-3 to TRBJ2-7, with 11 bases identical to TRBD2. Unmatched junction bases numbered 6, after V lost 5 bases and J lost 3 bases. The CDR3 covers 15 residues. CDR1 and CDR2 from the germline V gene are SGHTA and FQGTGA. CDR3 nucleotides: TGTGCCAGCAGCCGTGGGACTAGCGGAAGCTACGAGCAGTACTTC. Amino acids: CASSRGTSGSYEQYF.

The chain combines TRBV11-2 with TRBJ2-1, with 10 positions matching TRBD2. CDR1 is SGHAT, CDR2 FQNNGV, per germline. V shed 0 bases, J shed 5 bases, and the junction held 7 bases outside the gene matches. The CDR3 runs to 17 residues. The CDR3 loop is CASSLEASGSFNNEQFF. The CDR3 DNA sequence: TGTGCCAGCAGCTTAGAGGCTAGCGGGAGCTTCAACAATGAGCAGTTCTTC.

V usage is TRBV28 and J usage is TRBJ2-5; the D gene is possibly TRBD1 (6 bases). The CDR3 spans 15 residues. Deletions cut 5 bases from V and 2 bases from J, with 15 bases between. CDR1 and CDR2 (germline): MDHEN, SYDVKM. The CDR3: CASSPQAGEQETQYF. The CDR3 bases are TGTGCCAGCAGTCCACAAGCAGGGGAACAAGAGACCCAGTACTTC.

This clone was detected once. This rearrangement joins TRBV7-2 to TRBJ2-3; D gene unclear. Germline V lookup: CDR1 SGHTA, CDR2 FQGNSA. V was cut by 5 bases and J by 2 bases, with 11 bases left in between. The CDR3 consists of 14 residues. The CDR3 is CASSTVTYTDTQYF. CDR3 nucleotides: TGTGCCAGCAGCACAGTGACCTACACAGATACGCAGTATTTT.